The present entry profiles one T cell receptor (beta chain) with its context. This clonotype is considered medium-sized (0.01 to 0.1%). The clone's antigen remains unknown. No qualities accompany the bases; no much larger clone lies one base away. These data are taken from a study of CD8 T cells in ankylosing spondylitis (dated by TCRdb to 2016 to 2017). Background on the whole study: To find TCR variants linked to disease, the study profiled T cell receptor beta repertoires in ankylosing spondylitis patients and healthy donors. In total, the full study cohort was made up of roughly 110 healthy donors and some 26 ankylosing spondylitis patients. Peripheral blood was sampled, and synovial fluid was also collected from ankylosing spondylitis patients.

CDR1 and CDR2 (SEHNR, FQNEAQ) derive from the germline V gene (reference sequence). The germline V and J ends show losses of 5 bases and 3 bases respectively, and no gene match explains 10 bases of the junction. The CDR3 runs 15 amino acids, cysteine and valine included. Just CDR3 DNA is preserved here, 45 bases in frame from base 1. The research as a whole found: The disease-linked clones were reported as significantly enriched in matched synovial fluid samples from ankylosing spondylitis patients. Blood from ankylosing spondylitis patients appeared to be characterized by a TCR beta motif composed of several highly homologous amino acid variants. Some of the motif variants had been reported before in the synovial fluid and blood of reactive arthritis patients, a finding that suggests common disease-initiation mechanisms. A CD8+ phenotype was shown by the disease-linked clones, which were found at relatively low frequencies in peripheral blood.

Sequencer: Illumina HiSeq 2500. TCR beta libraries were prepared by quantitative 5'-RACE with molecular barcodes. The authors' analysis ran thus. A new computational method based on a probabilistic model of VDJ rearrangement was used to identify disease-linked TCR variants. In TCRdb, the public reads were trimmed at Q25 with fastp and aligned with MiXCR, with productive beta chains retained. Identical CDR3 proteins give one entry, which carries the most common genes and DNA. The V and J calls shown here were made by TCRdb, not taken from the authors' results. Within this sample are approximately 300,000 distinct CDR3 sequences, with 15% to 20% of them counted one time only. Clones ranked in the top ten supply roughly 8% of the sample.

The sample taken for sequencing was blood, either unsorted or a sorted T cell fraction (not recorded which). The rearrangement combines TRBV7-9 with TRBJ2-7, and TRBD1 aligns with 7 junction nucleotides. The sequence derives from a male donor with ankylosing spondylitis or in good health (not recorded which). The sequenced DNA is TGTGCCAGCAGCCGCCACAGGGGTGGAATCTACGAGCAGTACGTC. This encodes CASSRHRGGIYEQYV.